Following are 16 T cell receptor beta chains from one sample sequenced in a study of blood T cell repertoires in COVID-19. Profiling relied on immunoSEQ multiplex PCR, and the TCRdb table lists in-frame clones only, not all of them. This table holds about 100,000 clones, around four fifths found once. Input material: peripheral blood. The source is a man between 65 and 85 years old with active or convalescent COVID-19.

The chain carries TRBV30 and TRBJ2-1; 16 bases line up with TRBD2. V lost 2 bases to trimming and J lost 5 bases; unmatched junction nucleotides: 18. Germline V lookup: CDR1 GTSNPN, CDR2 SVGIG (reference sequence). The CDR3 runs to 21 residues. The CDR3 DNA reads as TGTGCCTGGAGTCCGTACTCCGGGACTAGCGGGAGGGCCGATCCGGACAATGAGCAGTTCTTC. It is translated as CAWSPYSGTSGRADPDNEQFF.

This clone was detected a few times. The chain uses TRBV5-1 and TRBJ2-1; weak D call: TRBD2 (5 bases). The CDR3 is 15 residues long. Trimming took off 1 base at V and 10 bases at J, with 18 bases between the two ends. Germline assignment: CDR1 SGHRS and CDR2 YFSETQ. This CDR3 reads CASSLTPGEMIEQFF. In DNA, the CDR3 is TGCGCCAGCAGCTTGACTCCTGGGGAGATGATAGAGCAGTTCTTC. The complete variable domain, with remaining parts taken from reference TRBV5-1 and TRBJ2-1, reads KAGVTQTPRYLIKTRGQQVTLSCSPISGHRSVSWYQQTPGQGLQFLFEYFSETQRNKGNFPGRFSGRQFSNSRSEMNVSTLELGDSALYLCASSLTPGEMIEQFFGPGTRLTVL.

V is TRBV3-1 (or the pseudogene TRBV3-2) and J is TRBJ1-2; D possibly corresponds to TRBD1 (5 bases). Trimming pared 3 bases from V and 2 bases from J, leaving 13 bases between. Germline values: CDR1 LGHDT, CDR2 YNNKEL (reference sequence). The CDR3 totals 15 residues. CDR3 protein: CASSHGGITNYGYTF. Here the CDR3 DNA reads TGTGCCAGCAGCCACGGGGGTATTACAAACTATGGCTACACCTTC.

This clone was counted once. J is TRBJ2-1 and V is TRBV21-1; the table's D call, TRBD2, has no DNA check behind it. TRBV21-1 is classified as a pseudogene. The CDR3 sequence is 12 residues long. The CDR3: CASSTSGAEQFF. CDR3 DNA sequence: TGTGCCAGCAGCACCTCGGGAGCTGAGCAGTTCTTC.

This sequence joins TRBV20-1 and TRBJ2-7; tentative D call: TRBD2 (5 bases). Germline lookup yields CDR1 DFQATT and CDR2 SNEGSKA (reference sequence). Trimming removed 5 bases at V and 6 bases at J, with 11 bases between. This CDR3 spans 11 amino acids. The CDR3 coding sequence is TGCAGTGCTCGCGGGCTGGGCGAGCAGTACTTC. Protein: CSARGLGEQYF.

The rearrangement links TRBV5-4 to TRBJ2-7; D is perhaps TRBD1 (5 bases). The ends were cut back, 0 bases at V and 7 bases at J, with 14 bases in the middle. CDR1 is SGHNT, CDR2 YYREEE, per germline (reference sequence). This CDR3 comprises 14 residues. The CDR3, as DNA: TGTGCCAGCAGCTTGGAGGGGCCCTCGGGTGAGCAGTACTTC. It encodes CASSLEGPSGEQYF.

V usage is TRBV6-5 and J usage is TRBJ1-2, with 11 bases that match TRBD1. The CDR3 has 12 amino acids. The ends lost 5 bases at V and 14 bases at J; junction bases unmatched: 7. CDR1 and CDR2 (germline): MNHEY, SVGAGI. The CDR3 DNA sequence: TGTGCCAGCAGTAGAATAGGGACAGGGGGTACCTTC. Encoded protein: CASSRIGTGGTF.

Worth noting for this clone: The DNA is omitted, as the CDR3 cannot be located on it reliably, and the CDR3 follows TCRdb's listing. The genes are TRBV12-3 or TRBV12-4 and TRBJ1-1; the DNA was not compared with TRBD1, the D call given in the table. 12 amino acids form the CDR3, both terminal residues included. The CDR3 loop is CASSVGQGAPFF.

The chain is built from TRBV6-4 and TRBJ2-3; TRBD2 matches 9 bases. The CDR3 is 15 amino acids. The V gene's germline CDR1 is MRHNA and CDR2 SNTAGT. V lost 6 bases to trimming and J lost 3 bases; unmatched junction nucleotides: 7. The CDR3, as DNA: TGTGCCAGCAGCCTTCAGGGACTAGCAACAGATACGCAGTATTTT. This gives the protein CASSLQGLATDTQYF.

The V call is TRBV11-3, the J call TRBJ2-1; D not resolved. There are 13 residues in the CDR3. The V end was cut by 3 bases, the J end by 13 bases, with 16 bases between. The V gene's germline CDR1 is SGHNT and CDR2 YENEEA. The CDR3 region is CASSLKTRPRQFF. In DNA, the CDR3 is TGTGCCAGCAGCTTGAAGACACGTCCCCGACAGTTCTTC.

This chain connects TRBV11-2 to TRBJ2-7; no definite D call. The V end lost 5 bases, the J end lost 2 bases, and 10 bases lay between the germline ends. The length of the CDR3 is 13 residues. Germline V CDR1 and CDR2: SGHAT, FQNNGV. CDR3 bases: TGTGCCAGCAGCACCACAGCAACCTACGAGCAGTACTTC. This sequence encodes CASSTTATYEQYF.

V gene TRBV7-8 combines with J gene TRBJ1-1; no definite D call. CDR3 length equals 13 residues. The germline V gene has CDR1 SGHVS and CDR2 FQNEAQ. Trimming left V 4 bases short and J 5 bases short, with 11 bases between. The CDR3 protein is CASSYTTGTEAFF. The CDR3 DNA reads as TGTGCCAGCAGCTACACGACGGGGACTGAAGCTTTCTTT.

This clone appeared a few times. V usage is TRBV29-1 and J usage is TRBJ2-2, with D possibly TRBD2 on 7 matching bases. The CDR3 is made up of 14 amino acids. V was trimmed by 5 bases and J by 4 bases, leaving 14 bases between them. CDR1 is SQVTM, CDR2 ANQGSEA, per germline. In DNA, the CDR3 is TGCAGCGTTAGGGGGGAGGGGATCACCGGGGAGCTGTTTTTT. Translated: CSVRGEGITGELFF.

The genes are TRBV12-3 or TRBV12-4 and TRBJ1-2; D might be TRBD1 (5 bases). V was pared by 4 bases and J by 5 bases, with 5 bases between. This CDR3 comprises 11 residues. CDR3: CASSSGYGYTF. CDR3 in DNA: TGTGCCAGCAGTTCAGGGTATGGCTACACCTTC.

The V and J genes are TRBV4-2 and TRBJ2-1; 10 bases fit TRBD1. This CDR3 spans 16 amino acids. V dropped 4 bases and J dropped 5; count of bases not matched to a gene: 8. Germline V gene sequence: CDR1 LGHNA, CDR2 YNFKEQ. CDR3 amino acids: CASSLLPGQGHNEQFF. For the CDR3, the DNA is TGTGCCAGCAGCCTTCTTCCGGGACAGGGGCACAATGAGCAGTTCTTC.

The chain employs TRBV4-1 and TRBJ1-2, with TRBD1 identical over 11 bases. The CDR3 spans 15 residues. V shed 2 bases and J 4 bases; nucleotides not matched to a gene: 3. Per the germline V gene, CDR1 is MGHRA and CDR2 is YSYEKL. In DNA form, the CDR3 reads TGCGCCAGCAGCCAACAGGACAGGGGGCTCTATGGCTACACCTTC. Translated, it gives CASSQQDRGLYGYTF.